The TCR beta chain under discussion was sequenced for a study of beta chain features in type 1 diabetes. The whole isolated RNA underwent reverse transcription, so sequencing captured expressed TCRB transcripts. Clones were read by immunoSEQ multiplex PCR, and TCRdb kept only the in-frame ones, dropping some. This table has hundreds of thousands of clones, roughly 15% appearing once. Study-wide points: Moderately but significantly shorter TCRB CDR3s were found in Type 1 diabetes patients in all four CD4+ subsets.

In its sample, this clone was seen a few times. Its specificity is unknown. This CDR3 comprises 15 residues. The germline V gene has CDR1 SGHTA and CDR2 FQGTGA. The ends lost 0 bases at V and 4 bases at J; junction bases unmatched: 4. The receptor was derived from a man aged 18-30 years in good health. The chain carries TRBV7-3 and TRBJ2-5; TRBD1 matches at 8 bases. The sequenced material came from naive CD4+ T cells from blood. CDR3 nucleotide sequence: TGTGCCAGCAGCTTAACCCAGGGGGCCGTAGAGACCCAGTACTTC. Its protein is CASSLTQGAVETQYF.